This T cell receptor (beta chain) was observed in a study of blood T cell repertoires in COVID-19. Whole-study context: Collection of acute and convalescent COVID-19 samples took place in the United States, Italy and Spain. T cells, B-cell-depleted T cells, or PBMCs supplied cDNA or gDNA.

Authors' data handling: Estimation of nucleated cell counts was performed using reference gene primer amplification. Produced via immunoSEQ multiplex PCR; TCRdb's table is partial and in-frame only. The D gene and trimming were derived from the DNA, and the V and J assignments and clone size from that table. The sample lists roughly 59,000 clones; about 80% were seen once. On this clone itself: In the same sample, other DNA sequences code for this CDR3.

The length of the CDR3 is 14 residues. Germline-derived CDR1 and CDR2 are MGHDK and SYGVNS. Deletions cut 1 base from V and 1 base from J, with 7 bases between. The receptor was isolated from a woman aged 80 or over with acute or convalescent COVID-19. The chain uses TRBV25-1 and TRBJ1-2; D unresolved. The sequenced material came from peripheral blood. The CDR3 DNA follows: TGTGCCAGCAGTGAATCCGGGGATAACTATGGCTACACCTTC. It codes for CASSESGDNYGYTF.